A single sample gave rise to the 16 T cell receptor beta chains below, sequenced in a study of T cell clonality in common variable immunodeficiency. Using immunoSEQ multiplex PCR, the repertoire was profiled, and TCRdb retains in-frame clones only, with some absent. There are under 60,000 clones in the sample, none observed a single time. Sequenced material: peripheral blood mononuclear cells. These receptors were obtained from a person aged 18 to 69 in good health.

This clone appeared many times. The missing CDR3 end, 3 residues past where the read stops, is filled in from the germline J gene. The genes are TRBV19 and TRBJ2-7; tentative D call: TRBD1 (6 bases). Germline lookup yields CDR1 LNHDA and CDR2 SQIVND (reference sequence). Trimming cost V 7 bases and J 5 bases, with 15 bases left between them. The CDR3 has 13 residues. CDR3 residues: CASKRQDRNEQYF. The sequenced CDR3 bases are TGTGCCAGTAAGAGACAGGATAGGAACGAG.

The sample holds a few counts of this clone. The sequence runs out 3 residues before the end of the CDR3; the remainder is reconstructed from the germline J gene. This chain uses TRBV5-1 with TRBJ2-4, with TRBD1 identical over 7 bases. The CDR3 sequence is 15 residues long. Germline values: CDR1 SGHRS, CDR2 YFSETQ. The covered CDR3 bases are TGCGCCAGCAGCTTGGAGCCGGGACAGCGCATGGCT. It encodes CASSLEPGQRMA. The CDR3 in its entirety is CASSLEPGQRMAQYF.

At least ten counts were recorded for this clone. The read gets to within 3 residues of the CDR3 end, and the germline J gene fills in the rest. The chain employs TRBV7-2 and TRBJ1-1, with 9 bases identical to TRBD1. Germline CDR1 SGHTA, CDR2 FQGNSA. V shed 5 bases, J shed 1 base, and the junction held 5 bases outside the gene matches. The CDR3 extends over 15 amino acids. Incomplete CDR3 DNA: TGTGCCAGCAGCGGCCGGGACAGGGCGAACACTGAA. It yields the protein CASSGRDRANTE. The whole CDR3 sequence is CASSGRDRANTEAFF.

With respect to this clone: The read terminates 3 residues before the CDR3 end, so the remaining end is supplied by the germline J gene. The rearrangement joins TRBV5-5 to TRBJ2-1; perhaps TRBD2 as D (5 bases). Germline V gene data show CDR1 as SGHKS and CDR2 as YYEKEE (reference sequence). The V end was cut by 5 bases, the J end by 6 bases, with 18 bases between. The CDR3 runs to 15 residues. The covered CDR3 bases are TGTGCCAGCAGTCATCCCCGGGGATTGCCCAATGAG. This sequence encodes CASSHPRGLPNE. In full, the CDR3 reads CASSHPRGLPNEQFF.

This clone was seen ten or more times. The sequence runs out 3 residues before the end of the CDR3; the remainder is reconstructed from the germline J gene. The gene calls are TRBV19 and TRBJ2-2; unclear D gene. The CDR3 has 14 residues. The germline V gene has CDR1 LNHDA and CDR2 SQIVND (reference sequence). The germline V and J ends were trimmed by 10 bases and 3 bases, with 15 bases remaining between them. This CDR3 reads CATFNPKDTGELFF. The CDR3 bases that were read are TGTGCCACCTTTAACCCGAAGGACACCGGGGAG.

Ten or more counts support this clone. Coverage ceases 3 residues before the CDR3 finishes, and the germline J gene fills in the end. The same CDR3 arises from other DNA sequences in this sample as well. V usage is TRBV20-1 and J usage is TRBJ2-3; no clear D. CDR3 length: 12 residues. Trimming took 3 bases from V and 0 from J, leaving 4 bases between them. The germline gives CDR1 DFQATT, CDR2 SNEGSKA (reference sequence). CDR3 bases read: TGCAGTGCTAGCGGGAGCACAGATACG. It specifies CSASGSTDT. The entire CDR3 protein is CSASGSTDTQYF.

This clone has a count of ten or more. The CDR3 end lies 3 residues beyond the end of the read and is filled in from the germline J gene. This rearrangement joins TRBV7-9 to TRBJ2-1; 9 nucleotides match TRBD2. The V gene's germline CDR1 is SEHNR and CDR2 FQNEAQ (reference sequence). The CDR3 sequence is 15 residues long. The J segment lost 6 bases and the V segment lost 5 bases, leaving 8 bases of the junction unmatched. The CDR3 loop reads CASSLSSGTLNEQFF. Partial CDR3 DNA: TGTGCCAGCAGCCTATCTAGCGGGACTCTCAATGAG.

This clone was seen many times. The CDR3 end falls 3 residues outside the read, so it is completed with the germline J gene. This chain links TRBV10-3 with TRBJ1-3, with a weak D call TRBD1 (6 bases). Trimming removed 0 bases at V and 1 base at J, with 13 bases between. This CDR3 comprises 17 residues. Germline lookup yields CDR1 ENHRY and CDR2 SYGVKD. The CDR3 loop is CAISESGSGQSGNTIYF. CDR3 DNA, as far as it was read: TGTGCCATCAGTGAGTCGGGATCCGGACAGTCTGGAAACACC.

Only a few counts were recorded for this clone. Sequencing ends 3 residues short of the CDR3 end; the germline J gene provides the rest. The chain couples TRBV18 to TRBJ2-7; D is possibly TRBD1 (5 bases). V shed 5 bases and J shed 1 base, with 9 bases lying between them. The CDR3 contains 13 residues. Germline V CDR1 and CDR2: KGHSH, LQKENI. CDR3 amino acids: CASSRGLSYEQYF. The CDR3 DNA, read in part, is TGTGCCAGCTCAAGGGGATTATCCTACGAG. The entire variable domain, with the rest obtained from reference TRBV18 and TRBJ2-7, is as follows: NAGVMQNPRHLVRRRGQEARLRCSPMKGHSHVYWYRQLPEEGLKFMVYLQKENIIDESGMPKERFSAEFPKEGPSILRIQQVVRGDSAAYFCASSRGLSYEQYFGPGTRLTVT.

The sequenced part of the CDR3 DNA is TGTGCCAGCAGTCTTACACAGGGAGTGGACAATGAG. Translating it yields CASSLTQGVDNE. In full, the CDR3 reads CASSLTQGVDNEQFF. The J gene is TRBJ2-1, the V gene TRBV7-9; D possibly corresponds to TRBD1 (6 bases). The CDR3 extends 3 residues past the end of the read, so its final part is completed from the germline J gene. The V gene's germline CDR1 is SEHNR and CDR2 FQNEAQ (reference sequence). The CDR3 is made up of 15 amino acids. Trimming shortened V by 6 bases and J by 5 bases, and 17 bases separated the two germline ends.

A remark on this clone: The CDR3 extends 3 residues past the end of the read, so its final part is completed from the germline J gene. The chain joins TRBV5-1 to TRBJ2-2; TRBD1 aligns across 7 bases. Trimming removed 4 bases from V and 0 bases from J; junction bases left unmatched: 3. The CDR3 sequence is 15 residues long. Germline V lookup: CDR1 SGHRS, CDR2 YFSETQ. The CDR3 protein is CASSPGTANTGELFF. The DNA read from the CDR3 is TGCGCCAGCAGCCCCGGGACAGCGAACACCGGGGAG.

This clone was counted at least ten times. The read ends 3 residues shy of where the CDR3 ends; the end is completed using the germline J gene. The chain couples TRBV30 to TRBJ1-5; tentative D call: TRBD1 (5 bases). Trimming left V 2 bases short and J 0 bases short, with 8 bases between. Germline V gene sequence: CDR1 GTSNPN, CDR2 SVGIG (reference sequence). This CDR3 region has 14 residues. The CDR3 protein is CAWSRGSSNQPQHF. The sequenced CDR3 bases are TGTGCCTGGAGTCGGGGGAGTAGCAATCAGCCC.

This clone was counted at least ten times. The read comes to an end 3 residues before the CDR3 does, leaving the germline J gene to fill in the end. The chain uses TRBV5-1 and TRBJ2-3; D ambiguous. The CDR3 is 12 amino acids. CDR1 is SGHRS, CDR2 YFSETQ, per germline. V was pared by 2 bases and J by 4 bases, with 5 bases between. Incomplete CDR3 DNA: TGCGCCAGCAGCTTACCAGCAGATACG. Translated: CASSLPADT. The whole CDR3 protein reads CASSLPADTQYF.

The part of the CDR3 DNA that was read is TGTGCCAGCAGTGCCGCGAACGTCCCACCC. Protein product: CASSAANVPP. The whole CDR3 region reads CASSAANVPPLHF. The rearrangement links TRBV2 to TRBJ1-6; unclear D gene. The read ends 3 residues before the CDR3 terminus; that terminus is restored from the germline J gene. Trimming took 4 bases from V and 11 from J, leaving 12 bases between them. The CDR3 loop spans 13 amino acids. Germline lookup yields CDR1 SNHLY and CDR2 FYNNEI.

This clone has at least ten counts. The read terminates 3 residues before the CDR3 end, so the remaining end is supplied by the germline J gene. V gene TRBV18 combines with J gene TRBJ1-4; 9 bases are a match to TRBD1. CDR1 is KGHSH and CDR2 is LQKENI in the germline V gene. The CDR3 spans 15 residues. V lost 10 bases, J lost 8 bases, and 14 bases stayed unmatched. The CDR3 sequence is CATSDPGQGVEKLFF. CDR3 DNA (partial): TGTGCCACCTCTGACCCGGGACAGGGAGTCGAAAAA. Using reference TRBV18 and TRBJ1-4 for the parts outside the CDR3, the full variable domain is NAGVMQNPRHLVRRRGQEARLRCSPMKGHSHVYWYRQLPEEGLKFMVYLQKENIIDESGMPKERFSAEFPKEGPSILRIQQVVRGDSAAYFCATSDPGQGVEKLFFGSGTQLSVL.

This clone was detected ten times or more. The read falls 3 residues short of the CDR3 end, and the missing part is taken from the germline J gene. This chain joins TRBV19 and TRBJ1-6; possibly TRBD1 for D (6 bases). This CDR3 is built from 14 residues. V lost 3 bases and J 4 bases, leaving 7 bases between the germline ends. From germline, CDR1 is LNHDA and CDR2 SQIVND (reference sequence). The CDR3 sequence: CASSMGQYNSPLHF. CDR3 DNA (partial): TGTGCCAGTAGTATGGGACAATATAATTCACCC.